Below, one T cell receptor (beta chain) is given with its context. Its specificity is not known. Only in-frame clones appear in the TCRdb table, and some are missing; sequencing was by immunoSEQ multiplex PCR. The sample consists of 50,000 to 55,000 clones, around 89% of them appearing once. V lost 5 bases and J lost 0, with 13 bases in between. Germline V gene sequence: CDR1 MNHEY, CDR2 SVGAGI. This CDR3 contains 15 residues. These data are taken from a study of OX40 agonist ivuxolimab in advanced cancers. General study points: CD8+ T cells showed, on average, more clonal expansion than CD4+ cells. By week 6 at 0.1 to 3.0 mg/kg, blood CD4+ and CD8+ T cells had expanded clonally.

Patients with autoimmune history or systemic immunosuppression were excluded. Sampling times: baseline, cycle 4 day 1, cycle 7 day 1. This chain connects TRBV6-5 to TRBJ1-1; D call uncertain. This receptor was obtained from an adult with an advanced solid tumor such as melanoma, head and neck, liver or kidney cancer. The specimen was CD4+ or CD8+ T cells sorted from blood, collected in a trial of the OX40 agonist ivuxolimab. This CDR3 is CASSRRDTMNTEAFF. For the CDR3, the DNA is TGTGCCAGCAGTCGTCGAGACACTATGAACACTGAAGCTTTCTTT.